The 5 T cell receptor beta chains listed next were all sequenced from one sample in a study of blood T cell repertoires in COVID-19. The repertoire was sequenced with immunoSEQ multiplex PCR; TCRdb's copy has only in-frame clones and lacks some. The data contain 55,000 to 75,000 clones, more than 65% of them singletons. The specimen was peripheral blood. Receptors originate from an elderly man with COVID-19, enrolled during active disease.

The chain has TRBV29-1 and TRBJ1-1; 7 nucleotides agree with TRBD1. The trim removed 7 bases at V and 1 base at J, leaving 6 bases unmatched. Germline-derived CDR1 and CDR2 are SQVTM and ANQGSEA. The CDR3 runs to 13 residues. The CDR3 reads CSAAQGTNTEAFF. As DNA, the CDR3 is TGCAGCGCCGCACAGGGGACGAACACTGAAGCTTTCTTT.

This rearrangement joins TRBV7-6 to TRBJ2-1, with 15 bases lining up with TRBD2. Unmatched junction bases numbered 6, after V lost 0 bases and J lost 9 bases. The CDR3 runs 17 residues. Germline values: CDR1 SGHVS, CDR2 FNYEAQ. The CDR3 loop reads CASSLARTSGREAEQFF. The CDR3, as DNA: TGTGCCAGCAGCTTAGCTCGGACTAGCGGGAGGGAGGCTGAGCAGTTCTTC.

This clone was observed a single time. The V and J genes are TRBV4-3 and TRBJ1-2; 7 nucleotides align to TRBD1. The length of the CDR3 is 15 residues. V gave up 4 bases and J gave up 2 bases; unmatched junction bases: 7. Germline values: CDR1 LGHNA, CDR2 YSLEER. In DNA, the CDR3 is TGCGCCAGCAGCCGAACGACAGGGAGAAACTATGGCTACACCTTC. It codes for CASSRTTGRNYGYTF.

The V call is TRBV11-3, the J call TRBJ1-4; 10 nucleotides match TRBD1. Trimming at V came to 5 bases and at J to 1 base, leaving 7 bases not matched to a gene. This CDR3 spans 17 amino acids. From germline, CDR1 is SGHNT and CDR2 YENEEA. DNA for the CDR3: TGTGCCAGCAGCAGCCGGGACAGGGGACGAACTAATGAAAAACTGTTTTTT. Translated, it gives CASSSRDRGRTNEKLFF.

The chain is built from TRBV7-2 and TRBJ1-1; maybe TRBD1 (5 bases). Germline loops: CDR1 SGHTA, CDR2 FQGNSA. This CDR3 has 14 residues. The ends were cut back, 2 bases at V and 3 bases at J, with 10 bases in the middle. The CDR3 DNA follows: TGTGCCAGCAGCTTACAGGGCATTGACACTGAAGCTTTCTTT. This gives the protein CASSLQGIDTEAFF.